These T cell receptor beta chains were read from a single sample in a study of identical twins. MiXCR was run by TCRdb on the 5' RACE reads, yielding one entry per CDR3 protein. The sample carries approximately 1.8 million distinct CDR3 sequences, about 32% recorded once. Sequencing was performed on cord blood. The source of these receptors is a newborn girl in good health. Both conserved end residues are part of each CDR3. A D gene is named only where the DNA matches it firmly. Clone size is given for some rows only: seen once, a few or many times, or a class if the clone is expanded.

V	D	J	size	CDR3	DNA
TRBV7-2	NA	TRBJ1-2	many	CASSLASWYGYTF	TGTGCCAGCAGCTTAGCGAGCTGGTATGGCTACACCTTC
TRBV7-2	TRBD1	TRBJ2-5	few	CASSPGTGGNQETQYF	TGTGCCAGCAGCCCCGGGACAGGGGGTAACCAAGAGACCCAGTACTTC
TRBV20-1	NA	TRBJ1-5	NA	CSVRGPNQPQHF	TGCAGTGTTAGAGGACCCAATCAGCCCCAGCATTTT
TRBV10-3	NA	TRBJ2-5	many	CAISDLGEETQYF	TGTGCCATCAGTGATTTGGGGGAAGAGACCCAGTACTTC
TRBV2	TRBD1	TRBJ2-7	NA	CASSEQGARYGQYF	TGTGCCAGCAGTGAACAGGGGGCGCGTTACGGGCAGTACTTC
TRBV12-3/TRBV12-4	TRBD2	TRBJ2-3	few	CASSRTSGASTDTQYF	TGTGCCAGCAGTCGGACTAGCGGTGCTAGCACAGATACGCAGTATTTT
TRBV28	NA	TRBJ1-2	few	CASSLHPIQVRTNYGYTF	TGTGCCAGCAGTTTACACCCCATACAGGTTCGGACTAACTATGGCTACACCTTC
TRBV10-3	TRBD1	TRBJ2-7	NA	CAISEGQGPSPYEQYF	TGTGCCATCAGTGAGGGACAGGGACCCTCTCCCTACGAGCAGTACTTC
TRBV6-1	NA	TRBJ1-5	few	CASSQPRNQPQHF	TGTGCCAGCAGCCAGCCAAGGAATCAGCCCCAGCATTTT
TRBV20-1	TRBD2	TRBJ2-7	NA	CSATPGTSGTTYEQYF	TGCAGTGCGACGCCCGGGACTAGCGGGACAACCTACGAGCAGTACTTC
TRBV12-3/TRBV12-4	NA	TRBJ1-1	NA	CASNRGKNEAFF	TGTGCCAGCAACCGGGGGAAGAATGAAGCTTTCTTT
TRBV27	NA	TRBJ1-2	many	CASSLSTNYGYTF	TGTGCCAGCAGTTTAAGTACCAACTATGGCTACACCTTC
TRBV20-1	NA	TRBJ2-3	NA	CSARDHLGLDTQYF	TGCAGTGCTAGGGACCATCTAGGTCTAGATACGCAGTATTTT
TRBV28	NA	TRBJ1-1	once	CASSLWEGRMNTEALF	TGTGCCAGCAGTTTATGGGAGGGTCGGATGAACACTGAAGCTCTCTTT
TRBV6-2/TRBV6-3	TRBD1	TRBJ2-3	NA	CASSWDSLTDTQYF	TGTGCCAGCAGTTGGGACAGCCTCACAGATACGCAGTATTTT
TRBV6-5	TRBD1	TRBJ2-1	NA	CASSPTGTGYNEQFF	TGTGCCAGCAGCCCCACCGGGACAGGGTACAATGAGCAGTTCTTC
TRBV19	TRBD1	TRBJ2-3	NA	CASSGNRQGEADTQYF	TGTGCCAGTAGTGGAAATCGTCAGGGGGAAGCAGATACGCAGTATTTT
TRBV10-2	NA	TRBJ1-2	NA	CASRPGDYGHTF	TGCGCCAGCAGGCCAGGGGACTATGGCCACACCTTC
TRBV20-1	TRBD2	TRBJ2-5	many	CSASMGLAETQYF	TGCAGTGCGTCTATGGGACTAGCAGAGACCCAGTACTTC
TRBV10-3	NA	TRBJ2-7	NA	CAISRPGLNEQYF	TGTGCCATCTCAAGACCAGGATTAAATGAGCAGTACTTC
TRBV14	NA	TRBJ2-1	NA	CASRAKGQFF	TGTGCCAGCAGGGCCAAGGGGCAGTTCTTC
TRBV25-1	NA	TRBJ2-4	many	CASSDGLAKNIQYF	TGTGCCAGCAGCGACGGACTAGCCAAAAACATTCAGTACTTC
TRBV25-1	TRBD2	TRBJ2-3	NA	CASSDFGTSGGDTQYF	TGTGCCAGCAGTGACTTCGGGACTAGCGGCGGAGATACGCAGTATTTT
TRBV28	TRBD2	TRBJ2-1	NA	CASSLSLASGRGDNEQFF	TGTGCCAGCAGTTTATCGTTGGCTAGCGGGAGGGGGGACAATGAGCAGTTCTTC
TRBV4-2	NA	TRBJ2-3	NA	CASSLSGRGPSDTQYF	TGTGCCAGCAGCCTCTCCGGACGGGGCCCTTCAGATACGCAGTATTTT
TRBV6-5	TRBD2	TRBJ2-3	many	CASRWTRGTDTQYF	TGTGCCAGCAGGTGGACTAGAGGTACAGATACGCAGTATTTT
TRBV21-1	NA	TRBJ2-7	few	CASSKEEQYF	TGTGCCAGCAGCAAAGAAGAGCAGTACTTC
TRBV12-3/TRBV12-4	NA	TRBJ1-2	NA	CASTSSPDSYGYTF	TGTGCCAGCACATCCTCCCCGGACAGCTATGGCTACACCTTC
TRBV3-1	TRBD2	TRBJ2-1	NA	CASSQAGPGGRNEQFF	TGTGCCAGCAGCCAAGCGGGGCCGGGGGGGCGAAATGAGCAGTTCTTC
TRBV25-1	TRBD2	TRBJ2-5	NA	CASSSAGTSGKETQYF	TGTGCCAGCAGTTCCGCCGGGACTAGCGGGAAGGAGACCCAGTACTTC
TRBV4-1	NA	TRBJ2-2	NA	CASSQDRAFYTGELFF	TGCGCCAGCAGCCAAGATCGGGCTTTCTACACCGGGGAGCTGTTTTTT
TRBV28	NA	TRBJ2-7	many	CASSPDSPYEQYF	TGTGCCAGCAGTCCGGACAGTCCCTACGAGCAGTACTTC
TRBV2	NA	TRBJ2-7	NA	CASRLGGLYNEQYF	TGTGCCAGCCGACTAGGGGGGCTCTACAATGAGCAGTACTTC
TRBV25-1	NA	TRBJ2-7	NA	CASEQGPGEQYF	TGTGCCAGTGAACAGGGCCCGGGCGAGCAGTACTTC
TRBV3-1	NA	TRBJ2-1	NA	CASSQGVGQFF	TGTGCCAGCAGCCAAGGAGTGGGGCAGTTCTTC
TRBV28	TRBD1	TRBJ2-1	few	CASSPDRGAWNEQFF	TGTGCCAGCAGCCCGGACAGGGGGGCTTGGAATGAGCAGTTCTTC
TRBV18	TRBD1	TRBJ2-1	NA	CASSPRQGSSYNEQFF	TGCGCCAGCAGCCCCAGACAGGGGAGCTCCTACAATGAGCAGTTCTTC
TRBV24-1	TRBD2	TRBJ2-1	NA	CATSYGLADNEQFF	TGTGCCACCAGTTACGGACTAGCGGACAATGAGCAGTTCTTC
TRBV20-1	NA	TRBJ2-7	NA	CSAHPGPSYEQYF	TGCAGTGCCCATCCGGGCCCTTCCTACGAGCAGTACTTC
TRBV3-1	NA	TRBJ2-7	few	CASSQQLGSSYEQYF	TGTGCCAGCAGCCAACAACTGGGAAGCTCCTACGAGCAGTACTTC
TRBV5-1	NA	TRBJ2-1	few	CASSLAREGDEQFF	TGCGCCAGCAGCTTGGCCAGAGAGGGTGATGAGCAGTTCTTC
TRBV20-1	NA	TRBJ1-5	NA	CSAREGAAQPQHF	TGCAGTGCTAGAGAAGGGGCTGCTCAGCCCCAGCATTTT
TRBV5-1	NA	TRBJ1-2	once	CASSLVGVADCGYTF	TGCGCCAGCAGCTTGGTGGGGGTGGCCGACTGTGGCTACACCTTC
TRBV12-3/TRBV12-4	TRBD1	TRBJ1-2	many	CASSRQGGGYGYTF	TGTGCCAGCAGTAGACAGGGGGGCGGCTATGGCTACACCTTC
TRBV6-1	NA	TRBJ2-5	NA	CASRVNRGTQYF	TGTGCCAGCAGGGTCAACAGAGGGACCCAGTACTTC
TRBV6-1	NA	TRBJ1-5	NA	CASRDSPGAEQPQHF	TGTGCCAGCAGGGATAGCCCAGGGGCGGAGCAGCCCCAGCATTTT
TRBV2	NA	TRBJ2-4	few	CASSERSMGVTKNIQYF	TGTGCCAGCAGTGAAAGGTCGATGGGTGTAACCAAAAACATTCAGTACTTC
TRBV19	TRBD1	TRBJ2-1	NA	CASRRDRGENEQFF	TGTGCCAGTAGGAGGGACAGGGGGGAGAATGAGCAGTTCTTC